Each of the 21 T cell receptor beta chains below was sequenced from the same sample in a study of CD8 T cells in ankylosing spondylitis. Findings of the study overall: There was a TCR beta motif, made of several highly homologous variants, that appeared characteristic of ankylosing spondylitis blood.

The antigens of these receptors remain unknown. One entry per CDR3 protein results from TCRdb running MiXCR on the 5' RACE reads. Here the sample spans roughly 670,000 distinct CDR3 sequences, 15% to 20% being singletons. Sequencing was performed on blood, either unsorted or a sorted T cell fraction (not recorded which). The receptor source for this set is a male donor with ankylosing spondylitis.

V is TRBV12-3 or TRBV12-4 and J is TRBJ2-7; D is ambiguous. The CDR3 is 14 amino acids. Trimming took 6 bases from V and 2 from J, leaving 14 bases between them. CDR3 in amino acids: CASRPTGPPYEQYF. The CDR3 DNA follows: TGTGCCAGCAGACCCACCGGGCCCCCCTACGAGCAGTACTTC.

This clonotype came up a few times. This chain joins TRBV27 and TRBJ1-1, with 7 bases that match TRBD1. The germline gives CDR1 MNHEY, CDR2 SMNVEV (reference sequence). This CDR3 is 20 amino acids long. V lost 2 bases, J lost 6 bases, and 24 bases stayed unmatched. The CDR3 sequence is CASSLRVKPTGWRERAEAFF. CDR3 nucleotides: TGTGCCAGCAGTTTACGAGTTAAGCCGACAGGGTGGAGGGAAAGGGCTGAAGCTTTCTTT.

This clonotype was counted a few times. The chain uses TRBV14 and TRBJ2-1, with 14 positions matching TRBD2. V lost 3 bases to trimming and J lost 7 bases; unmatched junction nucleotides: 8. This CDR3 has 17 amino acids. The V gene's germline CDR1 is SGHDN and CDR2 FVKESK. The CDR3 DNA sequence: TGTGCCAGCAGCCAGGATAGGGGACTAGCGGGAGCAAATGAGCAGTTCTTC. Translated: CASSQDRGLAGANEQFF.

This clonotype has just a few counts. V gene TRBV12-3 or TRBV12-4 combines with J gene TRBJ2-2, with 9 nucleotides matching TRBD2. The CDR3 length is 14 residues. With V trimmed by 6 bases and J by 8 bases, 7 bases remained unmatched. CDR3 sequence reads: CASSPGLARGELFF. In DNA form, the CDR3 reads TGTGCCAGCAGCCCCGGACTAGCGAGAGGGGAGCTGTTTTTT.

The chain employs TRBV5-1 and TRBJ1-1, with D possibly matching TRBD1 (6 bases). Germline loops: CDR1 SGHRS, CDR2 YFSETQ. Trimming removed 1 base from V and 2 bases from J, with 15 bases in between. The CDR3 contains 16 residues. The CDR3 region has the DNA TGCGCCAGCAGCTTGCCCCAAACAGGGCCAAACACTGAAGCTTTCTTT. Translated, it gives CASSLPQTGPNTEAFF.

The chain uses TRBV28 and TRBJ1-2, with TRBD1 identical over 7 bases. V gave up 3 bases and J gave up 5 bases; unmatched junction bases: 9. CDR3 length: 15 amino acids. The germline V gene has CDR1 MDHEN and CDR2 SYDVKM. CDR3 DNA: TGTGCCAGCAGTTTCCTAAAGGGGGCGGGGTATGGCTACACCTTC. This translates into CASSFLKGAGYGYTF.

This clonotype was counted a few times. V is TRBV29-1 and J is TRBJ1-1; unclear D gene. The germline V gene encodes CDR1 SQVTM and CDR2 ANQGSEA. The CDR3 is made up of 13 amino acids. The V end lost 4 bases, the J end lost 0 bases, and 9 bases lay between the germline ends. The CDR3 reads CSVVGQLNTEAFF. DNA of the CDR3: TGCAGCGTTGTAGGGCAGCTGAACACTGAAGCTTTCTTT.

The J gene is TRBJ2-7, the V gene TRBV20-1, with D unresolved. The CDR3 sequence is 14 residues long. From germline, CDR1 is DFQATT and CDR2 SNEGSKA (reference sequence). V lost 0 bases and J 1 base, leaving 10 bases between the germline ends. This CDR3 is CSARDGKGSYEQYF. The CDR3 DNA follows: TGCAGTGCTAGAGATGGTAAAGGGTCCTACGAGCAGTACTTC.

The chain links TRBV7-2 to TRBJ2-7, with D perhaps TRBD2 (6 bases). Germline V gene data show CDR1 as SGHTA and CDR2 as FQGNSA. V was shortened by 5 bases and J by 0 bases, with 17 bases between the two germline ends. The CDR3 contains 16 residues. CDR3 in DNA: TGTGCCAGCAGCCGAATGGGAGGCCCCAACTCCTACGAGCAGTACTTC. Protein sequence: CASSRMGGPNSYEQYF.

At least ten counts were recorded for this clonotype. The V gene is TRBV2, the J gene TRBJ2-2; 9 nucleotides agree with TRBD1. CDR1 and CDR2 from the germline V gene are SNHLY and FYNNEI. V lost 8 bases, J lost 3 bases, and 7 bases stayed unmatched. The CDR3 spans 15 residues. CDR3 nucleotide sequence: TGTGCCAGCTCATCGGGACAGGGCGACACCGGGGAGCTGTTTTTT. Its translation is CASSSGQGDTGELFF.

This CDR3 is CASSYSSSGTRNTGELFF. The DNA of the CDR3 is TGTGCCAGCAGTTACTCATCTAGCGGGACTCGGAACACCGGGGAGCTGTTTTTT. The chain carries TRBV6-5 and TRBJ2-2; 9 nucleotides agree with TRBD2. CDR1 and CDR2 (germline): MNHEY, SVGAGI. The CDR3 consists of 18 residues. V lost 0 bases to trimming and J lost 1 base; unmatched junction nucleotides: 6.

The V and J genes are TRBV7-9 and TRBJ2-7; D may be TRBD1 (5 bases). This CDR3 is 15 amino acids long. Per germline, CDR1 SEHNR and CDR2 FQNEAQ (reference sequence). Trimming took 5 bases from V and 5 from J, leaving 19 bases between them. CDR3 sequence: CASSLRQTSFHEQYF. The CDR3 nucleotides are TGTGCCAGCAGCCTCCGACAGACCTCTTTCCACGAGCAGTACTTC.

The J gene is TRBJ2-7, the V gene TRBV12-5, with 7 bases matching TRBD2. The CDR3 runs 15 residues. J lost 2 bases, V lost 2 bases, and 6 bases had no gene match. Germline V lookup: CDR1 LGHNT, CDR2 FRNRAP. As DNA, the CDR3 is TGTGCTAGTGGTTTGTCATGGGGGGGGACCTACGAGCAGTACTTC. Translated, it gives CASGLSWGGTYEQYF.

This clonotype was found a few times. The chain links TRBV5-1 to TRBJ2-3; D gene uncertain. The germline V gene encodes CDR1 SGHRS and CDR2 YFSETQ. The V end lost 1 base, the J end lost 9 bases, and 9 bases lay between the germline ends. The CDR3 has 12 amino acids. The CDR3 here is CASSLTRSTQYF. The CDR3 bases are TGCGCCAGCAGCTTGACTCGGTCGACGCAGTATTTT.

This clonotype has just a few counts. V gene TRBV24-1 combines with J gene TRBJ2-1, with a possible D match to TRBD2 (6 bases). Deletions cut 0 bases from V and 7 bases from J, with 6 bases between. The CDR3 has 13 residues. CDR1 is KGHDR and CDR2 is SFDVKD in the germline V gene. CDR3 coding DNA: TGTGCCACCAGTGATTTGAGCGGGAATGAGCAGTTCTTC. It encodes CATSDLSGNEQFF.

As DNA, the CDR3 is TGCGCCAGCAGTGTACAGGGATTCACCGGGGAGCTGTTTTTT. Its protein product is CASSVQGFTGELFF. The chain couples TRBV5-1 to TRBJ2-2, with D perhaps matching TRBD1 (6 bases). Trimming pared 5 bases from V and 4 bases from J, leaving 12 bases between. CDR1 is SGHRS and CDR2 is YFSETQ in the germline V gene. The CDR3 covers 14 residues.

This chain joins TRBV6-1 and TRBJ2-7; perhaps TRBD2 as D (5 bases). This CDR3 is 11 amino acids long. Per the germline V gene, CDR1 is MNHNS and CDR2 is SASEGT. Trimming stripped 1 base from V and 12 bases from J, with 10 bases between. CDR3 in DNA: TGTGCCAGCAGTGAAGGGAAAAGCGGGTACTTC. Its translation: CASSEGKSGYF.

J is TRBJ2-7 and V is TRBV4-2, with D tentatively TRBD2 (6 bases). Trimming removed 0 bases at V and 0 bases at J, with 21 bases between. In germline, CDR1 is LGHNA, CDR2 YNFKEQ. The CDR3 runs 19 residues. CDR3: CASSQDGGPSTGSSYEQYF. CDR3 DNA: TGTGCCAGCAGCCAAGATGGGGGACCCTCCACCGGGAGCTCCTACGAGCAGTACTTC.

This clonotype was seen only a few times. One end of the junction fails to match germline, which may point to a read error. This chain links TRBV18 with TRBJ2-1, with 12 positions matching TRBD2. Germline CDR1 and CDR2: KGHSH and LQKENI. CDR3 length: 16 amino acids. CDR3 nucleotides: TGTGCCAGCTCCCCACGGAGACTAGCGGGAGATAATGAGCAGTTCTTC. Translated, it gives CASSPRRLAGDNEQFF. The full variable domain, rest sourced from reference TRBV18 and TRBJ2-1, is NAGVMQNPRHLVRRRGQEARLRCSPMKGHSHVYWYRQLPEEGLKFMVYLQKENIIDESGMPKERFSAEFPKEGPSILRIQQVVRGDSAAYFCASSPRRLAGDNEQFFGPGTRLTVL.

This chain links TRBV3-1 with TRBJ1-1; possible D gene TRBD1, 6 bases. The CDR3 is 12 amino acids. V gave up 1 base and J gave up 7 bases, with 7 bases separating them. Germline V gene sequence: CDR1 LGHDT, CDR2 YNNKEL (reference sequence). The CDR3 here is CASSQARGEAFF. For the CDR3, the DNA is TGTGCCAGCAGCCAAGCCAGGGGTGAAGCTTTCTTT.

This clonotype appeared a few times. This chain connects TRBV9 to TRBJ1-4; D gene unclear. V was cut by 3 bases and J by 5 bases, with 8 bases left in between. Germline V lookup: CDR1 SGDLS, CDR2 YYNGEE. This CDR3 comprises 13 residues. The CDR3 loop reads CASSETPNEKLFF. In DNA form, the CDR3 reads TGTGCCAGCAGCGAGACCCCAAATGAAAAACTGTTTTTT.